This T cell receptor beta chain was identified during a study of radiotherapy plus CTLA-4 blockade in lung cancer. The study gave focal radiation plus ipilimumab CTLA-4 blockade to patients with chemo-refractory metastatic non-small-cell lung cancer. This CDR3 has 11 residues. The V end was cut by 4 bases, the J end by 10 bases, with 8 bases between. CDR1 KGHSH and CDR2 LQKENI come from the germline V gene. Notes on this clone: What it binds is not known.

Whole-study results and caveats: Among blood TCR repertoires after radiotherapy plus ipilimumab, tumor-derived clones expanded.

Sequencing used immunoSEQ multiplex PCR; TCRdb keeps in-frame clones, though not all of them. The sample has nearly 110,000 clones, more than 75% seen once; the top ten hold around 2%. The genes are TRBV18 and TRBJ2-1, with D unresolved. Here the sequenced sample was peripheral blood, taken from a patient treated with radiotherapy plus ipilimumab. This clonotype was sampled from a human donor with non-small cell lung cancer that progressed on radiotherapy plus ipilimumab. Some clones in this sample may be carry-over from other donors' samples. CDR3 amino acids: CASSRGWEQFF. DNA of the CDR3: TGTGCCAGCTCACGAGGTTGGGAGCAGTTCTTC.